The TCR beta chain under discussion was sequenced for a study of blood T cells in healthy people across ages. This clonotype was seen a few times. There are 15 residues in the CDR3. Trimming stripped 0 bases from V and 4 bases from J, with 10 bases between. Germline lookup yields CDR1 MGHRA and CDR2 YSYEKL. For the second PCR, which ran for 7 to 11 cycles, a sample-barcoded 5' primer and a J-beta primer mix were used. TCRdb re-called the 5' RACE reads with MiXCR, one entry per CDR3 protein. The sample shows about 810,000 distinct CDR3 sequences, about 34% of them seen only once. The gene calls are TRBV4-1 and TRBJ1-5, with unresolved D. The receptor was isolated from a young man in good health. What was sequenced was blood. In DNA, the CDR3 is TGCGCCAGCAGCCAAGATCGGGCGGGAAATCAGCCCCAGCATTTT. It yields the protein CASSQDRAGNQPQHF.